Each of the 12 T cell receptor beta chains below was sequenced from the same sample in a study of shared clonotypes between healthy human individuals. Repertoires were generated with immunoSEQ multiplex PCR, while TCRdb's copy carries only in-frame clones and drops some. Altogether 1,500,000 or so clones are present, around 98.5% being singletons, with the ten largest covering roughly 0.35%. Sequenced material: naive CD4+ T cells sorted from blood. Subset specified: CD45RA+ positively selected. The receptor set was obtained from a man aged 25 to 40 in good health.

This clone has a single count. CDR3 nucleotide sequence: TGCGCCAGCAGCCAAGCTCCCGGCTTTGGGCAGTACTTC. It specifies CASSQAPGFGQYF. V is TRBV4-1 and J is TRBJ2-7; D unresolved. CDR1 is MGHRA, CDR2 YSYEKL, per germline. This CDR3 spans 13 amino acids. V was trimmed by 1 base and J by 9 bases, leaving 13 bases between them.

The rearrangement links TRBV5-1 to TRBJ2-7; 7 bases align to TRBD1. The CDR3 is 15 amino acids. V shed 5 bases, J shed 0 bases, and the junction held 8 bases outside the gene matches. The V gene's germline CDR1 is SGHRS and CDR2 YFSETQ. The CDR3 here is CASRPTGSSSYEQYF. The CDR3 DNA reads TGCGCCAGCAGACCGACAGGGTCGAGCTCCTACGAGCAGTACTTC.

This rearrangement joins TRBV5-1 to TRBJ1-4, with D perhaps matching TRBD1 (5 bases). From germline, CDR1 is SGHRS and CDR2 YFSETQ. The CDR3 extends over 14 amino acids. Trimming pared 4 bases from V and 5 bases from J, leaving 12 bases between. CDR3 DNA: TGCGCCAGCAGCCCGGGACGGACAAATGAAAAACTGTTTTTT. Its protein product is CASSPGRTNEKLFF. The full variable domain, completed using reference TRBV5-1 and TRBJ1-4, is KAGVTQTPRYLIKTRGQQVTLSCSPISGHRSVSWYQQTPGQGLQFLFEYFSETQRNKGNFPGRFSGRQFSNSRSEMNVSTLELGDSALYLCASSPGRTNEKLFFGSGTQLSVL.

The chain links TRBV28 to TRBJ2-5, with D tentatively TRBD2 (8 bases). This CDR3 comprises 16 residues. V lost 6 bases and J 9 bases, leaving 26 bases between the germline ends. The germline gives CDR1 MDHEN, CDR2 SYDVKM. The CDR3 region has the DNA TGTGCCAGCAGCCAGGGGGGAGCGGGGGACCTGCGGGCCCAGTACTTC. Protein product: CASSQGGAGDLRAQYF.

The genes are TRBV15 and TRBJ1-1, with 8 positions matching TRBD1. This CDR3 comprises 16 residues. The germline V gene encodes CDR1 LNHNV and CDR2 YYDKDF (reference sequence). V lost 0 bases and J lost 2; bases outside the gene matches: 5. The CDR3 nucleotides read TGTGCCACCAGCAGAGATCCAGGACAGGGTAACACTGAAGCTTTCTTT. Translating it yields CATSRDPGQGNTEAFF.

The gene calls are TRBV27 and TRBJ1-1, with 8 bases lining up with TRBD1. The length of the CDR3 is 16 residues. Germline CDR1 MNHEY, CDR2 SMNVEV (reference sequence). After removal of 3 bases from V and 1 base from J, the junction contained 7 bases not matched to a gene. The DNA of the CDR3 is TGTGCCAGCAGTTTTTTGGGGACAGGAAAGAACACTGAAGCTTTCTTT. This translates into CASSFLGTGKNTEAFF.

This clone was found once. The rearrangement links TRBV23-1 to TRBJ2-7; 7 bases line up with TRBD1. TRBV23-1 is classed as an ORF, of uncertain function. CDR3 length: 15 amino acids. V lost 8 bases and J lost 2; bases outside the gene matches: 12. CDR3 DNA: TGCGCCAGCGCGGAACCGGGACAGCCCGCCTACGAGCAGTACTTC. Protein sequence: CASAEPGQPAYEQYF.

V usage is TRBV28 and J usage is TRBJ1-5; D is undetermined. The germline V and J ends were trimmed by 5 bases and 0 bases, with 11 bases remaining between them. Looked up from germline, CDR1 is MDHEN and CDR2 is SYDVKM. This CDR3 is built from 15 residues. The CDR3 sequence is CASSLTLLSNQPQHF. CDR3 coding DNA: TGTGCCAGCAGTCTGACACTGCTTAGCAATCAGCCCCAGCATTTT.

The chain joins TRBV6-5 to TRBJ1-2; TRBD1 aligns across 9 bases. CDR1 and CDR2 (germline): MNHEY, SVGAGI. With V trimmed by 7 bases and J by 7 bases, 10 bases remained unmatched. The CDR3 is 14 amino acids. This CDR3 reads CASTYRQGERGYTF. In DNA form, the CDR3 reads TGTGCCAGCACGTACCGACAGGGGGAGCGTGGCTACACCTTC.

The chain links TRBV25-1 to TRBJ1-1; 8 positions match TRBD1. V was pared by 6 bases and J by 5 bases, with 5 bases of the junction left unmatched. This CDR3 is built from 13 residues. Germline V lookup: CDR1 MGHDK, CDR2 SYGVNS. This chain's CDR3 is CASRTGVYTEAFF. The DNA for the CDR3 is TGTGCCAGCAGGACAGGGGTTTATACTGAAGCTTTCTTT.

V gene TRBV25-1 combines with J gene TRBJ2-1, with a possible D match to TRBD2 (5 bases). The germline V and J ends were trimmed by 4 bases and 2 bases, with 9 bases remaining between them. CDR3 length equals 14 residues. Germline assignment: CDR1 MGHDK and CDR2 SYGVNS. This CDR3 reads CASSAGLTYNEQFF. DNA of the CDR3: TGTGCCAGCAGTGCGGGATTAACCTACAATGAGCAGTTCTTC.

The V and J genes are TRBV7-8 and TRBJ2-5, with D uncertain. The germline V gene has CDR1 SGHVS and CDR2 FQNEAQ. The V end lost 1 base, the J end lost 4 bases, and 19 bases lay between the germline ends. The CDR3 is 17 amino acids. The DNA for the CDR3 is TGTGCCAGCAGCTTAGAAAGTTTGGGGTGGGTGGGAGAGACCCAGTACTTC. The encoded protein is CASSLESLGWVGETQYF.